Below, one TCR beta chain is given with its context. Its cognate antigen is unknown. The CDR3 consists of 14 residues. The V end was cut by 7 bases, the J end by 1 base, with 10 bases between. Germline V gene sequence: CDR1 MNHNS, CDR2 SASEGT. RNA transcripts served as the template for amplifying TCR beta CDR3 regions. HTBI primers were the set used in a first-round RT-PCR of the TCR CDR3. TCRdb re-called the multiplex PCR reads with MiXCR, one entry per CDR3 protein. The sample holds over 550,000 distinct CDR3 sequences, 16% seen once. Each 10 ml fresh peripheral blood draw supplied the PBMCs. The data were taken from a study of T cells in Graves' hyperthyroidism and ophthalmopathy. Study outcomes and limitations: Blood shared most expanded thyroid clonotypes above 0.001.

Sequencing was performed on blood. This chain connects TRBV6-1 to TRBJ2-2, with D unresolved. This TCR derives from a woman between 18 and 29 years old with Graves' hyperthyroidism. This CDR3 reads CASKRPENTGELFF. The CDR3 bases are TGTGCCAGCAAGAGGCCTGAGAACACCGGGGAGCTGTTTTTT.